This T cell receptor beta chain was profiled in a study of siplizumab effects on memory and regulatory T cells. Notes on this clone: What it recognizes is unknown.

The study, taken as a whole, reports: Memory T cells appeared less diverse than naive cells, which seemed to contribute substantially to alloresponse. Among alloreactive clones, only a minor fraction mapped to unstimulated subsets.

The CDR3 covers 15 residues. Germline CDR1 and CDR2: LNHDA and SQIVND (reference sequence). The V end was cut by 0 bases, the J end by 4 bases, with 10 bases between. The repertoire was sequenced with immunoSEQ multiplex PCR; TCRdb's copy has only in-frame clones and lacks some. The repertoire holds nearly 95,000 clones, with nearly 95% as singletons. V usage is TRBV19 and J usage is TRBJ2-4; D is ambiguous. This clonotype originated in a human donor in good health. The sequencing sample was made of non-Treg CD4+ T cells sorted from blood. In DNA form, the CDR3 reads TGTGCCAGTAGTATAGAGATTGGATATAAAAACATTCAGTACTTC. Translation: CASSIEIGYKNIQYF.